Listed here are 2 T cell receptor beta chains from one sample, sequenced in a study of blood T cell repertoires in COVID-19. Method: immunoSEQ multiplex PCR; TCRdb's copy keeps in-frame clones and lacks some. The table lists around 13,000 clones, approximately 88% of them singletons. The sequenced sample was peripheral blood. Every receptor here comes from a human donor in a cohort sampled during active COVID-19.

Only one count was recorded for this clone. This rearrangement joins TRBV4-1 to TRBJ2-5, with a possible D match to TRBD1 (6 bases). The V gene lost 1 base and the J gene lost 4 bases, with 16 bases spanning the gap. Germline CDR1 MGHRA, CDR2 YSYEKL. This CDR3 comprises 16 residues. CDR3 nucleotide sequence: TGCGCCAGCAGCCAAGGGGCAGGGGCACGAGGAGAGACCCAGTACTTC. This translates into CASSQGAGARGETQYF.

J is TRBJ2-6 and V is TRBV19; TRBD1 aligns across 9 bases. The CDR3 length is 17 residues. Germline V CDR1 and CDR2: LNHDA, SQIVND (reference sequence). V was clipped by 7 bases and J by 2 bases; unmatched bases: 9. This CDR3 is CASTALTGGTGANVLTF. The CDR3 nucleotides read TGTGCCAGTACCGCGTTAACAGGGGGCACTGGGGCCAACGTCCTGACTTTC.